This T cell receptor (beta chain) originates from a study of blood T cell repertoires in COVID-19 (dated by TCRdb to about 2020). At the level of the whole study: Collaborator samples came from the United States, Italy and Spain and covered acute and convalescent phases of COVID-19. Where available, HLA class I and class II types were obtained from metadata supplied by the sample provider rather than from assay-based typing. The repertoires were released in a freely available public database meant as a resource for research on the immune response to SARS-CoV-2. The samples were drawn from the first 160 participants of the ongoing ImmuneRACE study and from 1,254 subjects provided by 6 global collaborators. The material from the prospective study consisted of cDNA or gDNA derived from T cells, B-cell-depleted T cells, or PBMCs. Sample metadata almost always included a de-identified subject ID, COVID-19 status, age in years and sex. Deeply sampled blood TCRbeta repertoires from subjects exposed to, actively infected with, or recovered from COVID-19 were included in the dataset.

Of note for this clone: No antigen is known for it. There are no base qualities to consult, and no much larger clone falls within one base.

Trimming removed 0 bases from V and 2 bases from J, leaving 22 bases between the germline ends. The CDR3 contains 19 residues, cysteine and phenylalanine counted. CDR3 DNA is the only sequence kept; it has 57 bases, read in frame from the first base. CDR1 ENHRY and CDR2 SYGVKD were looked up in the germline V gene. The immunoSEQ Assay, a bias-controlled multiplex PCR, was used to amplify TCRbeta CDR3 regions from genomic DNA. Processing in the source paper ran as follows. Within the assay, amplification of reference gene primers was used to estimate how many nucleated cells each sample contained. Sequence reads were collapsed and filtered to measure the absolute abundance of every unique TCRbeta CDR3 rearrangement. For each sample, productive Simpson clonality was calculated by taking the square root of Simpson's diversity index across productive rearrangements. TCRdb provides this immuneACCESS table in a form limited to in-frame rearrangements. Some clones are lacking; in checked studies, under half of them reflect an unresolved V gene, and why the rest are absent is not known. The V and J calls and the clone size are those of that table, but D and trimming were determined from the DNA. A total of tens of thousands of clones appear in this sample, 86% of them only once. Jointly, the top ten make up 15% to 20% of the sample.

Broad study findings and their caveats: How much clinical and demographic metadata was included differed by source and by participant, and the metadata was provided uncurated.

Collaborating institutions collected whole blood in K2EDTA tubes following their own protocols. For TCRbeta analysis, collaborators shipped samples as frozen whole blood, isolated PBMCs, or DNA extracted from either of those sample types. Sequencing used peripheral blood. The sequence is built from TRBV10-3 and TRBJ2-5; a weak D assignment points to TRBD1 (6 bases agree). This receptor was taken from a human donor with acute or convalescent COVID-19. The donor label of this sample is uncertain. The DNA sequence is TGTGCCATCAGTGAGTCTACAGCCCGATTGAGGGGGAAACAAGAGACCCAGTACTTC. It translates as CAISESTARLRGKQETQYF.